This section outlines one TCR beta chain sequence together with its context. Its antigen is unknown. CDR3 length: 14 residues. Germline CDR1 reads SNHLY; CDR2 reads FYNNEI. Trimming pared 6 bases from V and 1 base from J, leaving 12 bases between. The data originate from a study of T cell responses to AZD1222 COVID-19 vaccine. Overall study findings and caveats: Spike-specific TCR breadth and depth grew following two AZD1222 doses. The sample set comprised mostly white British donors with more females, and clonal diversity was possibly underestimated. Spike regions recognized by vaccine-associated CD4 TCRs spanned the protein, led by 160-218 and 743-854. In the spike-specific TCR repertoire, nearly half reportedly target unmutated variant regions.

Only in-frame clones appear in the TCRdb table, and some are missing; sequencing was by immunoSEQ multiplex PCR. Found here are about 150,000 clones, 90% to 95% of them singletons; the top ten hold over 1%. The chain has TRBV2 and TRBJ1-1, with D perhaps matching TRBD1 (6 bases). This TCR was sampled from an adult in good health. Sample: peripheral blood, taken on day 0 of AZD1222 vaccination. As DNA, the CDR3 is TGTGCCAGCAGCCCGGGACACGAGAACACTGAAGCTTTCTTT. Its translation: CASSPGHENTEAFF.